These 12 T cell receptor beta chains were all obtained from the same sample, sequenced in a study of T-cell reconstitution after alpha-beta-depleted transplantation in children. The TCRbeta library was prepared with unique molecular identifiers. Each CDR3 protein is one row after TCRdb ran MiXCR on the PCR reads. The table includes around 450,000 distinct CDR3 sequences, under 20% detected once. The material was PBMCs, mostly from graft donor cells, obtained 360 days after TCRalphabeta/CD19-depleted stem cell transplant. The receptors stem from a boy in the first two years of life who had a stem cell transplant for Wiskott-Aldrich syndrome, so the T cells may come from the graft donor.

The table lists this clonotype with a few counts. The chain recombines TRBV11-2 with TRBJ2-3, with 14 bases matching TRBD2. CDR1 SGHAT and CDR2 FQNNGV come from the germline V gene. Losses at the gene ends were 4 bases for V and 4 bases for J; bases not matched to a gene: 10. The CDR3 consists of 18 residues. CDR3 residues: CASSSYRRLAGGPDTQYF. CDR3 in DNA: TGTGCCAGCAGCTCTTACCGGAGACTAGCGGGAGGGCCAGATACGCAGTATTTT. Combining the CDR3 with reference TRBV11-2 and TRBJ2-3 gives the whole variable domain EAGVAQSPRYKIIEKRQSVAFWCNPISGHATLYWYQQILGQGPKLLIQFQNNGVVDDSQLPKDRFSAERLKGVDSTLKIQPAKLEDSAVYLCASSSYRRLAGGPDTQYFGPGTRLTVL.

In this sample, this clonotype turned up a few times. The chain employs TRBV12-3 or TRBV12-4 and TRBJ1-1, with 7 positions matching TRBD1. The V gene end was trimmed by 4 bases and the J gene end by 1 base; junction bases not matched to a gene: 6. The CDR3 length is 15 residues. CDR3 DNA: TGTGCCAGCAGTTCGACGACAGGGTGGAACACTGAAGCTTTCTTT. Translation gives CASSSTTGWNTEAFF.

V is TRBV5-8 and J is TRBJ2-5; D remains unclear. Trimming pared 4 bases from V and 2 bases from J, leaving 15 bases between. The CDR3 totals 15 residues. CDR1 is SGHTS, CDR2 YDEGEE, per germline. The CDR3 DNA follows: TGTGCCAGCAGCCGATTTTTTCGGAATCAAGAGACCCAGTACTTC. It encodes CASSRFFRNQETQYF.

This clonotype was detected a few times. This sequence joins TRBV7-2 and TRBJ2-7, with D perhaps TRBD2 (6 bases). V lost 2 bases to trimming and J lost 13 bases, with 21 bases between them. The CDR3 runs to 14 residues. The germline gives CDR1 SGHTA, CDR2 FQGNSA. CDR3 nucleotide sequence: TGTGCCAGCAGCTTATGGCTAACGGGAGAACGACTATACTTC. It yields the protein CASSLWLTGERLYF.

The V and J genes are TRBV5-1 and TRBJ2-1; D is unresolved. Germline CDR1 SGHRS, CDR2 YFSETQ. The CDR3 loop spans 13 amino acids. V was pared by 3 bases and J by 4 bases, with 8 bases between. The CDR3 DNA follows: TGCGCCAGCAGCTCCCCCCCTTACAATGAGCAGTTCTTC. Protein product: CASSSPPYNEQFF.

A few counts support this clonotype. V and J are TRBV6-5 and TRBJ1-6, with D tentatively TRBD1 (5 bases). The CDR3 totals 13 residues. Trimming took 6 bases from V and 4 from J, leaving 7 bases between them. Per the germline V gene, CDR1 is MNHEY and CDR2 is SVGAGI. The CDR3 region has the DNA TGTGCCAGCAGGCAGGGTTATAATTCACCCCTCCACTTT. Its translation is CASRQGYNSPLHF.

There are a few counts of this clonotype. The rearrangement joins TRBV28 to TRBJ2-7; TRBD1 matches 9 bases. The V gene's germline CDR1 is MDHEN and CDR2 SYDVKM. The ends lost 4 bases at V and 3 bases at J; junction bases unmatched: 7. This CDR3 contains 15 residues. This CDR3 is CASSSGTGIVYEQYF. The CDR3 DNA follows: TGTGCCAGCAGTTCCGGGACAGGGATAGTCTACGAGCAGTACTTC.

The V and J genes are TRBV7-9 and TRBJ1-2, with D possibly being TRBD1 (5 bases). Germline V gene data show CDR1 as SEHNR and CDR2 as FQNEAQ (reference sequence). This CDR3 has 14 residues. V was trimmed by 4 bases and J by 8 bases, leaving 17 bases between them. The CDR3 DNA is TGTGCCAGCAGCTCGGGACTCTGGGCAAGGGGCTACACCTTC. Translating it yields CASSSGLWARGYTF.

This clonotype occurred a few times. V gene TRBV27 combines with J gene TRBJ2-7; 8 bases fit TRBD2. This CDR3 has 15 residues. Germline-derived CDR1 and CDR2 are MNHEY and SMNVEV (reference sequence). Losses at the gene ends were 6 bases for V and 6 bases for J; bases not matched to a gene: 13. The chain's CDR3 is CASRPTPGGPVEQYF. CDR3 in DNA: TGTGCCAGCAGGCCCACCCCGGGGGGGCCGGTCGAGCAGTACTTC.

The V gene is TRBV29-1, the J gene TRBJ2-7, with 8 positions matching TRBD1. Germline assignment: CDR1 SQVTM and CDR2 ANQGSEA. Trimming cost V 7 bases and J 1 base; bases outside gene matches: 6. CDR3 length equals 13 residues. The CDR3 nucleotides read TGCAGCGGCCGGGACAGGAAATCCTACGAGCAGTACTTC. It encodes CSGRDRKSYEQYF.

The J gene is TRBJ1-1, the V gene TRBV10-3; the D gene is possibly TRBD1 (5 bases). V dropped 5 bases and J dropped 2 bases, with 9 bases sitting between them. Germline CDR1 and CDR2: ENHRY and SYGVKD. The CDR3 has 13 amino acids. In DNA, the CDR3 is TGTGCCATCAGTTTTACAGGCAACACTGAAGCTTTCTTT. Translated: CAISFTGNTEAFF.

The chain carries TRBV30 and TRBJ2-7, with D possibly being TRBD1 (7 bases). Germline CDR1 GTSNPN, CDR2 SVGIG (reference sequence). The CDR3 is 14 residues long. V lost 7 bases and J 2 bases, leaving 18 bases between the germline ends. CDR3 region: CALRKGGQTYEQYF. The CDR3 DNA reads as TGTGCCTTGCGGAAGGGGGGACAGACCTACGAGCAGTACTTC.